This entry is about one T cell receptor (beta chain). What it recognizes is unknown. This is likely a read error, given that the CDR3 carries no conserved phenylalanine or tryptophan at its end. The data belong to a study of tumor and adjacent non-tumor tissue in lung cancer. The wider study: Patients comprised about a dozen adenocarcinoma, a couple of squamous cell carcinoma and 1 small cell lung cancer. Study-wide findings and caveats: TCR diversity was significantly greater in tumor than normal lung tissue.

The CDR3 sequence is 11 residues long. From germline, CDR1 is DFQATT and CDR2 SNEGSKA (reference sequence). Trimming left V 1 base short and J 3 bases short, with 3 bases between. The library came from three nested PCR rounds adapted from ARM-PCR protocols. From the multiplex PCR reads, TCRdb called clonotypes with MiXCR, one entry per CDR3 protein. The table includes about 200,000 distinct CDR3 sequences, 60% to 85% detected once. RNA was extracted from bulk tissue without any cell sorting. Chemotherapy-naive patients with new lung cancer underwent thoracic surgery in China, August–November 2014. Material: lung tumor tissue. The gene calls are TRBV20-1 and TRBJ1-1; no firm D call. This TCR was recovered from a man aged 55 to 70 with non-small cell lung cancer. CDR3 in amino acids: CSARVHTEAFY. The CDR3 coding sequence is TGCAGTGCTAGAGTGCACACTGAAGCTTTCTAT.